The 25 T cell receptor beta chains listed next were all sequenced from one sample in a study of beta chain features in type 1 diabetes. The isolated RNA, all of it, was reverse transcribed, so expressed TCRB transcripts were what got sequenced. Some clones are missing from TCRdb's copy, which holds only in-frame ones; the method was immunoSEQ multiplex PCR. The sample gives 350,000 or so clones, 15% to 20% of which show up once; around 0.044% is in the top ten. Input material: naive CD4+ T cells from blood. The receptors were gathered from a woman younger than 30 in good health.

The rearrangement joins TRBV19 to TRBJ1-5, with 10 bases lining up with TRBD1. Germline lookup yields CDR1 LNHDA and CDR2 SQIVND (reference sequence). CDR3 length: 14 amino acids. J gave up 8 bases and V 6 bases, and 7 bases lay outside the gene matches. The CDR3 DNA sequence: TGTGCCAGTAGGGGGACAGGGGACGGGAAGCCCCAGCATTTT. It encodes CASRGTGDGKPQHF.

This clone was found a few times. The V and J genes are TRBV29-1 and TRBJ2-7; D is possibly TRBD1 (6 bases). CDR3 length: 15 amino acids. Per germline, CDR1 SQVTM and CDR2 ANQGSEA. V lost 1 base and J lost 2, with 15 bases in between. CDR3 in DNA: TGCAGCGTTGAAGGTTACGGACAGCAAACCTACGAGCAGTACTTC. Its protein product is CSVEGYGQQTYEQYF.

This clone was detected only a few times. The chain is built from TRBV5-1 and TRBJ2-1; D is perhaps TRBD2 (5 bases). The ends were cut back, 0 bases at V and 9 bases at J, with 7 bases in the middle. The CDR3 loop spans 12 amino acids. The germline V gene encodes CDR1 SGHRS and CDR2 YFSETQ. CDR3 nucleotides: TGCGCCAGCAGCTTGGTAGCGATTGAGCAGTTCTTC. Amino acid sequence: CASSLVAIEQFF.

This clone was picked up a small number of times. The chain employs TRBV7-9 and TRBJ2-1; 9 bases fit TRBD2. The V gene's germline CDR1 is SEHNR and CDR2 FQNEAQ (reference sequence). The CDR3 is made up of 15 amino acids. The trim removed 1 base at V and 7 bases at J, leaving 5 bases unmatched. The CDR3 DNA sequence: TGTGCCAGCAGCTTAGATAGCGGGAGTCTAAATGAGCAGTTCTTC. Translated, it gives CASSLDSGSLNEQFF.

A word on this clone: Other DNA sequences from this sample encode an identical CDR3 as well. J is TRBJ1-2 and V is TRBV29-1, with TRBD1 matching 7 bases. Trimming at V came to 4 bases and at J to 2 bases, leaving 1 base not matched to a gene. In germline, CDR1 is SQVTM, CDR2 ANQGSEA. The CDR3 is 12 amino acids. The CDR3 DNA sequence: TGCAGCGTTGGGACAGGAAACTATGGCTACACCTTC. It is translated as CSVGTGNYGYTF.

The chain links TRBV19 to TRBJ2-5; no reliable D call. Per the germline V gene, CDR1 is LNHDA and CDR2 is SQIVND (reference sequence). The CDR3 contains 15 residues. Trimming pared 5 bases from V and 1 base from J, leaving 14 bases between. In DNA, the CDR3 is TGTGCCAGTAGTGGCTCAGACTTGGGCCAAGAGACCCAGTACTTC. Residues: CASSGSDLGQETQYF. Full variable domain (outside the CDR3, taken from reference TRBV19 and TRBJ2-5): DGGITQSPKYLFRKEGQNVTLSCEQNLNHDAMYWYRQDPGQGLRLIYYSQIVNDFQKGDIAEGYSVSREKKESFPLTVTSAQKNPTAFYLCASSGSDLGQETQYFGPGTRLLVL.

The chain links TRBV4-2 to TRBJ2-7; 12 bases agree with TRBD2. This CDR3 is 16 amino acids long. Losses at the gene ends were 0 bases for V and 7 bases for J; bases not matched to a gene: 7. Germline CDR1 and CDR2: LGHNA and YNFKEQ. DNA of the CDR3: TGTGCCAGCAGCCAAGATGCTAGCGGGGGGGCTCGGGAGCAGTACTTC. Translating gives CASSQDASGGAREQYF.

Only a few counts were recorded for this clone. The chain carries TRBV9 and TRBJ2-7, with 9 nucleotides matching TRBD1. Germline CDR1 SGDLS, CDR2 YYNGEE. The V segment lost 6 bases and the J segment 1 base; nucleotides outside the gene matches: 8. This CDR3 is 15 amino acids long. The CDR3, as DNA: TGTGCCAGCAACCCCGGGACAGGGAAATCCTACGAGCAGTACTTC. As protein: CASNPGTGKSYEQYF.

V gene TRBV30 combines with J gene TRBJ1-4; tentatively, D is TRBD1 (5 bases). Germline V CDR1 and CDR2: GTSNPN, SVGIG (reference sequence). The CDR3 is 13 residues long. V was clipped by 0 bases and J by 8 bases, with 10 bases between them. The CDR3 DNA follows: TGTGCCTGGAGTGTGCGGGGGGACGAAAAACTGTTTTTT. Protein: CAWSVRGDEKLFF.

V usage is TRBV9 and J usage is TRBJ2-3; D is ambiguous. V gave up 4 bases and J gave up 1 base, with 10 bases separating them. Germline CDR1 SGDLS, CDR2 YYNGEE. This CDR3 has 14 amino acids. Here the CDR3 reads CASSPWQGTDTQYF. CDR3 DNA: TGTGCCAGCAGCCCTTGGCAGGGCACAGATACGCAGTATTTT.

The CDR3 sequence: CASSLGTGGLYEQYF. Here the CDR3 DNA reads TGTGCCAGCTCCCTCGGGACAGGGGGTCTGTACGAGCAGTACTTC. The V call is TRBV18, the J call TRBJ2-7; 11 bases agree with TRBD1. The CDR3 runs 15 residues. Trimming cost V 6 bases and J 4 bases; bases outside gene matches: 8. Germline V gives CDR1 KGHSH, CDR2 LQKENI.

The rearrangement links TRBV4-1 to TRBJ1-2, with TRBD1 identical over 7 bases. The V segment lost 7 bases and the J segment 3 bases; nucleotides outside the gene matches: 5. The CDR3 runs 13 residues. Germline V CDR1 and CDR2: MGHRA, YSYEKL. In DNA form, the CDR3 reads TGCGCCAGCACTAGGGGGCTCGACTATGGCTACACCTTC. As protein: CASTRGLDYGYTF.

This clone has just a few counts. In DNA form, the CDR3 reads TGTGCCAGCATGATCAGGGCCGATCAGCCCCAGCATTTT. This sequence encodes CASMIRADQPQHF. The chain has TRBV6-5 and TRBJ1-5; D might be TRBD1 (5 bases). The ends were cut back, 7 bases at V and 5 bases at J, with 12 bases in the middle. CDR1 and CDR2 (germline): MNHEY, SVGAGI. The CDR3 consists of 13 residues.

V and J are TRBV19 and TRBJ1-2, with no clear D. This CDR3 has 14 residues. V gave up 6 bases and J gave up 2 bases, with 13 bases separating them. CDR1 and CDR2 (germline): LNHDA, SQIVND (reference sequence). In DNA, the CDR3 is TGTGCCAGTAGAACCTTGAAAGAGAACTATGGCTACACCTTC. It yields the protein CASRTLKENYGYTF.

The table lists this clone with a few counts. The chain joins TRBV2 to TRBJ1-2; D gene ambiguous. The CDR3 runs 12 residues. V was cut by 5 bases and J by 5 bases, with 9 bases left in between. The germline CDR1 and CDR2 sequences are SNHLY and FYNNEI. CDR3 loop: CASSPTGYGYTF. The CDR3 DNA reads TGTGCCAGCAGTCCGACCGGGTATGGCTACACCTTC. Full variable domain (missing parts from reference TRBV2 and TRBJ1-2): EPEVTQTPSHQVTQMGQEVILRCVPISNHLYFYWYRQILGQKVEFLVSFYNNEISEKSEIFDDQFSVERPDGSNFTLKIRSTKLEDSAMYFCASSPTGYGYTFGSGTRLTVV.

This sequence joins TRBV30 and TRBJ2-7, with D possibly TRBD2 on 6 matching bases. The V end lost 2 bases, the J end lost 2 bases, and 10 bases lay between the germline ends. This CDR3 comprises 13 residues. Germline-derived CDR1 and CDR2 are GTSNPN and SVGIG (reference sequence). CDR3 sequence reads: CAWSRDSPYEQYF. The CDR3 nucleotides read TGTGCCTGGAGTAGGGACTCACCCTACGAGCAGTACTTC. Together with reference TRBV30 and TRBJ2-7, the CDR3 gives the full variable domain: SQTIHQWPATLVQPVGSPLSLECTVEGTSNPNLYWYRQAAGRGLQLLFYSVGIGQISSEVPQNLSASRPQDRQFILSSKKLLLSDSGFYLCAWSRDSPYEQYFGPGTRLTVT.

V is TRBV6-1 and J is TRBJ1-5, with TRBD1 matching over 7 bases. The CDR3 loop spans 15 amino acids. In germline, CDR1 is MNHNS, CDR2 SASEGT. V shed 5 bases and J 2 bases; nucleotides not matched to a gene: 6. The CDR3 loop is CASSSPDRGNQPQHF. Here the CDR3 DNA reads TGTGCCAGCAGTAGCCCCGACAGGGGCAATCAGCCCCAGCATTTT.

V gene TRBV6-5 combines with J gene TRBJ2-7; 14 bases are a match to TRBD2. V gave up 0 bases and J gave up 5 bases; unmatched junction bases: 3. Germline V lookup: CDR1 MNHEY, CDR2 SVGAGI. The CDR3 is made up of 16 amino acids. The CDR3 DNA reads as TGTGCCAGCAGTTACTCAGGGACTAGCGGGAGAGACGAGCAGTACTTC. Translating gives CASSYSGTSGRDEQYF.

This clone has only a few counts. This chain joins TRBV21-1 and TRBJ2-1; whether TRBD1, the table's D call, matches the DNA was not checked. TRBV21-1 is a documented pseudogene. This CDR3 spans 17 amino acids. CDR3 region: CASSKGWQAHRYNEQFF. DNA for the CDR3: TGTGCCAGCAGCAAAGGCTGGCAGGCCCATAGGTACAATGAGCAGTTCTTC.

The chain combines TRBV7-2 with TRBJ2-7; D is perhaps TRBD1 (6 bases). Germline-derived CDR1 and CDR2 are SGHTA and FQGNSA. The CDR3 has 12 residues. Trimming removed 5 bases from V and 6 bases from J, with 11 bases in between. CDR3 nucleotides: TGTGCCAGCAGCCGGGACAAGAGCGAGCAGTACTTC. It yields the protein CASSRDKSEQYF. The full variable domain, completed using reference TRBV7-2 and TRBJ2-7, is GAGVSQSPSNKVTEKGKDVELRCDPISGHTALYWYRQSLGQGLEFLIYFQGNSAPDKSGLPSDRFSAERTGGSVSTLTIQRTQQEDSAVYLCASSRDKSEQYFGPGTRLTVT.

The V gene is TRBV7-2, the J gene TRBJ2-7, with 7 bases fitting TRBD1. V lost 5 bases, J lost 2 bases, and 6 bases stayed unmatched. This CDR3 is built from 14 residues. Germline loops: CDR1 SGHTA, CDR2 FQGNSA. The CDR3 coding sequence is TGTGCCAGCAGCACCCTCGGGACAGCCTACGAGCAGTACTTC. Translating gives CASSTLGTAYEQYF.

This clone has only a few counts. Other nucleotide sequences from this sample produce the same CDR3. This rearrangement joins TRBV20-1 to TRBJ1-1; D is perhaps TRBD1 (5 bases). CDR1 and CDR2 (germline): DFQATT, SNEGSKA (reference sequence). V shed 6 bases and J shed 3 bases, with 8 bases lying between them. The CDR3 runs 11 residues. The CDR3 DNA reads as TGCAGTGCCGGGGGAGACACTGAAGCTTTCTTT. Translation gives CSAGGDTEAFF.

The chain has TRBV30 and TRBJ2-5; D gene unclear. CDR1 is GTSNPN, CDR2 SVGIG, per germline (reference sequence). V shed 3 bases and J shed 7 bases, with 15 bases lying between them. CDR3 length equals 13 residues. CDR3 nucleotides: TGTGCCTGGAGCCCCCTAACCGCCGGGACCCAGTACTTC. Encoded protein: CAWSPLTAGTQYF.

This clone has more than one count but fewer than ten. This chain links TRBV6-5 with TRBJ2-5, with D perhaps matching TRBD1 (6 bases). Deletions cut 10 bases from V and 5 bases from J, with 20 bases between. The length of the CDR3 is 14 residues. CDR1 MNHEY and CDR2 SVGAGI come from the germline V gene. The CDR3 is CAISRTDNRETQYF. The CDR3 DNA reads TGTGCCATCTCCCGGACAGACAACCGGGAGACCCAGTACTTC.

The chain recombines TRBV7-2 with TRBJ2-4, with D maybe TRBD1 (5 bases). Germline V gives CDR1 SGHTA, CDR2 FQGNSA. CDR3 length: 14 amino acids. Trimming pared 3 bases from V and 5 bases from J, leaving 11 bases between. CDR3 residues: CASSLERGQNIQYF. DNA for the CDR3: TGTGCCAGCAGCTTGGAAAGGGGCCAAAACATTCAGTACTTC. The full variable domain, its missing parts supplied by reference TRBV7-2 and TRBJ2-4, is GAGVSQSPSNKVTEKGKDVELRCDPISGHTALYWYRQSLGQGLEFLIYFQGNSAPDKSGLPSDRFSAERTGGSVSTLTIQRTQQEDSAVYLCASSLERGQNIQYFGAGTRLSVL.